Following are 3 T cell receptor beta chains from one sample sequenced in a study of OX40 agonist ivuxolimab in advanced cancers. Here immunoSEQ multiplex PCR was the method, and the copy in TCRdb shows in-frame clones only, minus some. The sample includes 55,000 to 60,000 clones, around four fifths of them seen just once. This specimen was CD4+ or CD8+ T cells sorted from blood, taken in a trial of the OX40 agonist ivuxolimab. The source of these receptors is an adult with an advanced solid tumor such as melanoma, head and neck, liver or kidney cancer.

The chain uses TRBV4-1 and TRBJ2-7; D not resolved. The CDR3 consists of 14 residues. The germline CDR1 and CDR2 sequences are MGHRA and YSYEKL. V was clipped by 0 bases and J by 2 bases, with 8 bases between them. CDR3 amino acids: CASSQDNAAYEQYF. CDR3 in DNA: TGCGCCAGCAGCCAAGATAACGCAGCCTACGAGCAGTACTTC.

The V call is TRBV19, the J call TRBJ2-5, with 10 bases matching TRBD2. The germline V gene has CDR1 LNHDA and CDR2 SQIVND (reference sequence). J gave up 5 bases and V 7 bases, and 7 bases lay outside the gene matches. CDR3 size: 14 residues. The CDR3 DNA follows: TGTGCCAGTAACCCTAGCGGGAGTTTTGAGACCCAGTACTTC. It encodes CASNPSGSFETQYF. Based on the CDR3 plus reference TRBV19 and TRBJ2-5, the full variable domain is DGGITQSPKYLFRKEGQNVTLSCEQNLNHDAMYWYRQDPGQGLRLIYYSQIVNDFQKGDIAEGYSVSREKKESFPLTVTSAQKNPTAFYLCASNPSGSFETQYFGPGTRLLVL.

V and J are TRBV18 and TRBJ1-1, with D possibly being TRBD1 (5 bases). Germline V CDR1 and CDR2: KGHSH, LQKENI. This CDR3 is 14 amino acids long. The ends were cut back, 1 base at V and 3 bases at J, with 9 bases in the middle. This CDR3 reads CASSPLPRDTEAFF. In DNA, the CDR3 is TGTGCCAGCTCACCACTTCCCAGGGACACTGAAGCTTTCTTT.